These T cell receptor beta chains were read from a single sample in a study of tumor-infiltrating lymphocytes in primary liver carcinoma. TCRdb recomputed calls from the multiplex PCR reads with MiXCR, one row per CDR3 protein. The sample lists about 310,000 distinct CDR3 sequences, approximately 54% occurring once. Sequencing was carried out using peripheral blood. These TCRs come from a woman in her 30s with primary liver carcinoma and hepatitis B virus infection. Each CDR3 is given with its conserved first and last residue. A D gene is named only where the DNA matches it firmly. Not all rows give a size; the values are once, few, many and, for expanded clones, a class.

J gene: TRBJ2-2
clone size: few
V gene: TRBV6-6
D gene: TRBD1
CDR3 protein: CASSSKPGQGPQSNTGELFF
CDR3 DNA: TGTGCCAGCAGTTCCAAACCGGGACAGGGTCCTCAATCAAACACCGGGGAGCTGTTTTTT

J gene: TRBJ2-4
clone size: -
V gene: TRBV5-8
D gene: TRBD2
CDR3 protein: CTSSLGQLANTDPEYF
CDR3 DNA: TGTACGAGCAGCTTGGGCCAACTAGCGAACACCGACCCCGAGTACTTC

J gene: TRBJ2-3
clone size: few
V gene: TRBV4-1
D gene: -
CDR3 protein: CASDSRTDRQPQYF
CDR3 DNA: TGCGCCAGCGACTCACGGACAGATAGACAGCCTCAGTATTTT

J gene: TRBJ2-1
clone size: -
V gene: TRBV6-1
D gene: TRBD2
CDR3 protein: CASSDIAGGPGEQFF
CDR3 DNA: TGTGCCAGCAGTGATATTGCGGGAGGGCCGGGTGAGCAGTTCTTC

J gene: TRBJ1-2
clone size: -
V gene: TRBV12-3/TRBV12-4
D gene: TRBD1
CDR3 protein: CVSSFSGQGSYGYTF
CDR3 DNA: TGTGTCAGCAGTTTCTCCGGACAGGGGAGTTACGGCTACACCTTC

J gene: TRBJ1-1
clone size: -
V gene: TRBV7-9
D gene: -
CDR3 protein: CASSLKNSEAFF
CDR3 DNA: TGTGCCAGCAGCTTAAAGAACAGTGAAGCTTTCTTT

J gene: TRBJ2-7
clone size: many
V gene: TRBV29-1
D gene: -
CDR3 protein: CSVLGGVPTAEQYF
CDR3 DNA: TGCAGCGTCCTCGGTGGGGTCCCGACCGCCGAGCAGTACTTC

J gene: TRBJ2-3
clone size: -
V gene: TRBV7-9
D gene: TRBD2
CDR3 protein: CASSHITSGITDTQYF
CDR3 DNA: TGTGCCAGCAGCCACATCACTAGCGGGATCACAGATACGCAGTATTTT

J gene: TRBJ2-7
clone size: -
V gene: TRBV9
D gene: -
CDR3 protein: CASSVGRLGEQYF
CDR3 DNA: TGTGCCAGCAGCGTAGGTCGGTTGGGCGAGCAGTACTTC

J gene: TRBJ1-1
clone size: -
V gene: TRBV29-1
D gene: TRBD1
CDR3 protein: CSAPKVPGGETEAFF
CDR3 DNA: TGCAGCGCCCCCAAGGTGCCAGGGGGCGAGACTGAAGCTTTCTTT

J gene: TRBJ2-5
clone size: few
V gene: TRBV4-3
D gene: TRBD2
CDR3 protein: CASSQAAGGETQYF
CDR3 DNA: TGCGCCAGCAGCCAAGCAGCGGGAGGAGAGACCCAGTACTTC

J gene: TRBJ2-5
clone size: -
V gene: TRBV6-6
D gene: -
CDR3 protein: CASTPEGVETQYF
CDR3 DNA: TGTGCCAGCACCCCGGAAGGGGTGGAGACCCAGTACTTC

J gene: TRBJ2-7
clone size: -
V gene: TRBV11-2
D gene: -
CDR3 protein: CASSLGVGRQNF
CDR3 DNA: TGTGCCAGCAGCTTAGGTGTAGGGAGACAGAACTTC

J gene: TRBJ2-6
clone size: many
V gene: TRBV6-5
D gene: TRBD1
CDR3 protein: CASRGQSSGANVLTF
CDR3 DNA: TGTGCCAGCAGGGGACAGTCCTCTGGGGCCAACGTCCTGACTTTC

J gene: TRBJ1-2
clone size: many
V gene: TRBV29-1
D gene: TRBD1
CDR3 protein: CSVEDFTGEYYGYTF
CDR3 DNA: TGCAGCGTTGAAGATTTCACAGGGGAATACTATGGCTACACCTTC

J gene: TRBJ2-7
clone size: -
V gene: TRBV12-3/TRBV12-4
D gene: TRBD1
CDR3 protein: CACKPGQGISYVQYF
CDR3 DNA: TGTGCCTGCAAACCGGGACAGGGGATCTCCTACGTGCAGTACTTC